A selection of T cell receptor beta chains follows, all from one sample in a study of cytomegalovirus exposure and HLA in healthy donors. Repertoires were generated with immunoSEQ multiplex PCR, while TCRdb's copy carries only in-frame clones and drops some. The sample contains more than 120,000 clones, around nine tenths of which appear only once. The sample comprised PBMCs. These receptors came from a man younger than 35 in good health and CMV-seropositive. CDR3s include the opening cysteine and the closing phenylalanine or tryptophan. The D gene is left open where the match is weak. Size is omitted from some rows. Given values are once, few, many or a class for expanded clones.

V gene	J gene	D gene	clone size	CDR3 protein	CDR3 DNA
TRBV6-4	TRBJ2-1	NA	NA	CASSDQRLGRSYNEQFF	TGTGCCAGCAGTGACCAGCGTTTGGGGCGCTCCTACAATGAGCAGTTCTTC
TRBV6-5	TRBJ1-2	NA	NA	CASSYLATYGGYGYTF	TGTGCCAGCAGTTACTTGGCGACTTACGGGGGGTATGGCTACACCTTC
TRBV2	TRBJ2-5	NA	NA	CASSEAPPGRGPGQETQYF	TGTGCCAGCAGTGAAGCCCCACCGGGGCGGGGGCCGGGGCAAGAGACCCAGTACTTC
TRBV7-8	TRBJ1-3	NA	NA	CASSLARWMDSYSSGNTIYF	TGTGCCAGCAGCTTAGCGAGGTGGATGGACAGCTACAGCTCTGGAAACACCATATATTTT
TRBV7-9	TRBJ2-1	NA	NA	CASSLQGGIDEQFF	TGTGCCAGCAGCCTCCAGGGCGGCATCGATGAGCAGTTCTTC
TRBV5-4	TRBJ2-1	TRBD2	few	CASSSAGGSSYNEQFF	TGTGCCAGCAGCTCAGCGGGAGGGAGCTCCTACAATGAGCAGTTCTTC
TRBV11-3	TRBJ2-1	TRBD2	NA	CASSLGSGRAIEQFF	TGTGCCAGCAGCTTAGGAAGCGGGAGGGCCATTGAGCAGTTCTTC
TRBV7-8	TRBJ2-5	NA	NA	CASSLVRQETQYF	TGTGCCAGCAGCTTAGTCAGGCAAGAGACCCAGTACTTC
TRBV27	TRBJ2-5	TRBD2	NA	CASSASGGAQETQYF	TGTGCCAGCAGCGCTAGCGGGGGGGCCCAAGAGACCCAGTACTTC
TRBV7-6	TRBJ1-1	NA	once	CASSFTGLTEAFF	TGTGCCAGCAGTTTCACAGGGCTAACTGAAGCTTTCTTT
TRBV5-4	TRBJ2-2	TRBD2	NA	CASRSGSRAAGELFF	TGTGCCAGCCGAAGCGGGAGTCGGGCGGCCGGGGAGCTGTTTTTT
TRBV7-9	TRBJ2-3	NA	NA	CASSPFPLGTQYF	TGTGCCAGCAGCCCCTTTCCCCTCGGTACGCAGTATTTT
TRBV19	TRBJ2-2	TRBD2	many	CASRLLGGTTGELFF	TGTGCCAGCCGACTGCTGGGGGGGACCACCGGGGAGCTGTTTTTT
TRBV6-4	TRBJ1-5	NA	once	CASSDSLQNNQPQHF	TGTGCCAGCAGTGACTCGTTACAGAACAATCAGCCCCAGCATTTT
TRBV5-6	TRBJ2-1	NA	NA	CASSLFGGSSYNEQFF	TGTGCCAGCAGCTTGTTCGGCGGTAGCTCCTACAATGAGCAGTTCTTC
TRBV7-9	TRBJ1-3	NA	NA	CASSKEDRSSGNTIYF	TGTGCCAGCAGCAAGGAAGACAGGAGCTCTGGAAACACCATATATTTT
TRBV6-6	TRBJ2-7	NA	NA	CASSRGEQGSYEQYF	TGTGCCAGCAGTCGAGGGGAACAGGGTTCCTACGAGCAGTACTTC
TRBV19	TRBJ1-4	NA	NA	CASRQQAPNEKLFF	TGTGCCAGTAGACAACAGGCACCTAATGAAAAACTGTTTTTT
TRBV6-5	TRBJ2-3	TRBD2	NA	CASGGTSGGTDTQYF	TGTGCCAGCGGCGGGACTAGCGGGGGTACAGATACGCAGTATTTT
TRBV7-9	TRBJ2-2	TRBD2	NA	CASRSGTSDTGELFF	TGTGCCAGCAGGTCCGGGACTAGCGACACCGGGGAGCTGTTTTTT
TRBV19	TRBJ2-1	TRBD2	once	CASRRTGTRQHNELNNEQFF	TGTGCCAGTAGGAGAACCGGGACTAGACAACATAATGAACTAAACAATGAGCAGTTCTTC
TRBV6-5	TRBJ1-1	TRBD1	NA	CASAWDRGASTEAFF	TGTGCCAGCGCCTGGGACAGGGGGGCGTCCACTGAAGCTTTCTTT
TRBV14	TRBJ2-3	TRBD2	NA	CASRPSGRATDTQYF	TGTGCCAGCAGACCTAGCGGGAGGGCCACAGATACGCAGTATTTT
TRBV5-4	TRBJ1-2	TRBD1	NA	CASSPGQGIYGYTF	TGTGCCAGCAGCCCGGGACAGGGGATTTATGGCTACACCTTC
TRBV2	TRBJ1-4	NA	NA	CASSERPKNEKLFF	TGTGCCAGCAGTGAGCGGCCGAAGAATGAAAAACTGTTTTTT
TRBV29-1	TRBJ2-2	NA	NA	CSVPFNSLNTGELFF	TGCAGCGTTCCATTCAACAGTCTGAACACCGGGGAGCTGTTTTTT
TRBV5-1	TRBJ1-2	TRBD1	NA	CASSLGEGTADYGYTF	TGCGCCAGCAGCTTGGGTGAGGGGACAGCGGACTATGGCTACACCTTC
TRBV4-1	TRBJ2-1	NA	NA	CASSQSTYNEQFF	TGCGCCAGCAGCCAATCGACTTACAATGAGCAGTTCTTC
TRBV6-5	TRBJ1-6	NA	few	CAIITYGGNSPLHF	TGTGCCATCATAACCTACGGGGGGAATTCACCCCTCCACTTT
TRBV9	TRBJ2-7	TRBD2	NA	CASSVAAGEDEQYF	TGTGCCAGCAGCGTAGCAGCGGGAGAAGACGAGCAGTACTTC
TRBV2	TRBJ2-3	TRBD2	NA	CASSVGLRDYRNRADTQYF	TGTGCCAGCAGTGTGGGACTCCGGGACTACCGAAACCGGGCAGATACGCAGTATTTT
TRBV27	TRBJ2-1	TRBD2	NA	CASSLIGTSLTYNEQFF	TGTGCCAGCAGTTTAATAGGGACTAGCCTAACCTACAATGAGCAGTTCTTC
TRBV20-1	TRBJ1-2	NA	NA	CSASRRVGYTF	TGCAGTGCCTCAAGGAGGGTCGGCTACACCTTC
TRBV4-1	TRBJ1-5	TRBD1	NA	CASSQEGGQGGNQPQHF	TGCGCCAGCAGCCAAGAAGGGGGACAGGGAGGCAATCAGCCCCAGCATTTT
TRBV5-1	TRBJ2-4	NA	NA	CASSLGQGSNIQYF	TGCGCCAGCAGCCTTGGGCAGGGGTCAAACATTCAGTACTTC
TRBV6-4	TRBJ2-3	TRBD2	once	CASSDSPGGPPDTQYF	TGTGCCAGCAGTGACTCGCCGGGGGGGCCCCCAGATACGCAGTATTTT
TRBV11-2	TRBJ2-1	TRBD1	NA	CASSLDPRTGAGDYNEQFF	TGTGCCAGCAGCTTAGATCCACGGACAGGGGCTGGGGACTACAATGAGCAGTTCTTC
TRBV5-1	TRBJ1-2	TRBD1	NA	CASSPGQGLNGYTF	TGCGCCAGCAGCCCGGGACAGGGGTTAAATGGCTACACCTTC
TRBV11-2	TRBJ1-1	NA	few	CASSSVGSLNTEAFF	TGTGCCAGCAGTTCCGTGGGCAGCCTGAACACTGAAGCTTTCTTT
TRBV7-9	TRBJ1-2	TRBD1	once	CASSLEVTGNYGYTF	TGTGCCAGCAGCTTAGAGGTGACAGGGAACTATGGCTACACCTTC
TRBV2	TRBJ1-1	NA	NA	CASTLTAEAFF	TGTGCCAGCACACTCACCGCTGAAGCTTTCTTT
TRBV15	TRBJ2-1	TRBD2	NA	CATSSGTISYNEQFF	TGTGCCACCAGTTCCGGGACTATCTCCTACAATGAGCAGTTCTTC
TRBV2	TRBJ2-3	TRBD2	once	CASRGLGTDTQYF	TGTGCCAGCCGGGGACTAGGCACAGATACGCAGTATTTT
TRBV7-2	TRBJ2-5	NA	NA	CASSFVAGSETQYF	TGTGCCAGCAGCTTTGTTGCGGGGAGCGAGACCCAGTACTTC
TRBV7-2	TRBJ2-7	NA	NA	CASSLYGGTALSYEQYF	TGTGCCAGCAGCTTATATGGCGGGACAGCGCTCTCCTACGAGCAGTACTTC
TRBV2	TRBJ1-5	TRBD1	NA	CASSGNRGLGNQPQHF	TGTGCCAGCAGTGGAAACAGGGGTCTGGGCAATCAGCCCCAGCATTTT
TRBV7-6	TRBJ2-5	TRBD1	NA	CASSLTGVRAETQYF	TGTGCCAGCAGCCTGACAGGGGTGAGAGCAGAGACCCAGTACTTC
TRBV28	TRBJ2-7	TRBD1	NA	CATQTGASYEQYF	TGTGCCACCCAGACAGGGGCTTCCTACGAGCAGTACTTC
TRBV30	TRBJ2-3	NA	NA	CAWSHTDTQYF	TGTGCCTGGAGTCACACAGATACGCAGTATTTT
TRBV25-1	TRBJ1-1	NA	NA	CASSRLGRDTEAFF	TGTGCCAGCAGCCGTTTGGGCAGGGACACTGAAGCTTTCTTT
TRBV4-1	TRBJ1-2	TRBD1	few	CASRGGQNYGYTF	TGCGCCAGCAGGGGGGGACAGAACTATGGCTACACCTTC
TRBV28	TRBJ2-2	TRBD1	NA	CASELGQANTGELFF	TGTGCCAGTGAATTAGGACAGGCGAACACCGGGGAGCTGTTTTTT
TRBV6-4	TRBJ2-1	TRBD2	NA	CASSETSGSSDEQFF	TGTGCCAGCAGTGAAACTAGCGGGAGCTCCGATGAGCAGTTCTTC
TRBV2	TRBJ2-3	NA	NA	CASSGPREDTQYF	TGTGCCAGCAGTGGTCCCCGGGAAGATACGCAGTATTTT
TRBV7-9	TRBJ1-2	NA	NA	CASSQTGISPGYTF	TGTGCCAGCAGTCAGACCGGGATCTCCCCAGGTTACACCTTC
TRBV19	TRBJ1-1	NA	NA	CASSIGQPNEAFF	TGTGCCAGTAGTATTGGACAGCCAAATGAAGCTTTCTTT
TRBV5-4	TRBJ2-1	TRBD2	NA	CASSLTWGGNEQFF	TGTGCCAGCAGCCTCACATGGGGGGGCAATGAGCAGTTCTTC
TRBV7-6	TRBJ2-5	TRBD2	NA	CASNNPPRGEETQYF	TGTGCCAGCAACAACCCACCTCGGGGGGAAGAGACCCAGTACTTC
TRBV2	TRBJ1-1	TRBD1	NA	CASSGTGRTEAFF	TGTGCCAGCAGCGGGACAGGACGAACTGAAGCTTTCTTT
TRBV18	TRBJ1-1	TRBD1	few	CASSPTGEFSTEAFF	TGTGCCAGCTCACCGACAGGGGAGTTTAGCACTGAAGCTTTCTTT